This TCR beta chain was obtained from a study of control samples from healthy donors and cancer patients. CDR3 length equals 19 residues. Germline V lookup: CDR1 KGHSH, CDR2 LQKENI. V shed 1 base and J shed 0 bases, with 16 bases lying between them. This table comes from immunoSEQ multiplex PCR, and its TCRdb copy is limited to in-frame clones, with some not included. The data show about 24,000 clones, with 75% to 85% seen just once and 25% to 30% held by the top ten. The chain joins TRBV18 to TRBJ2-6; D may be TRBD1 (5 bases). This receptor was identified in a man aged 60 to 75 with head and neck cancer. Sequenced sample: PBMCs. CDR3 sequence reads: CASSPLERQILSGANVLTF. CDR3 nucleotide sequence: TGTGCCAGCTCACCACTCGAAAGACAGATCCTCTCTGGGGCCAACGTCCTGACTTTC.